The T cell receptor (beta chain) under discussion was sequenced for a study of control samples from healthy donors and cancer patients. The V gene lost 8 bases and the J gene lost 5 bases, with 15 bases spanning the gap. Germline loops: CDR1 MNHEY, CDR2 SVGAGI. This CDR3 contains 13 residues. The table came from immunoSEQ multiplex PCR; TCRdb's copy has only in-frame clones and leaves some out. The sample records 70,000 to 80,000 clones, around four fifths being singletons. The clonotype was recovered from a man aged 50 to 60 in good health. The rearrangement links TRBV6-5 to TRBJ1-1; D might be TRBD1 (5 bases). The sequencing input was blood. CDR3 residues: CASVGGGKTEAFF. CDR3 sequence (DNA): TGTGCCAGCGTTGGGGGAGGGAAGACTGAAGCTTTCTTT.